A selection of T cell receptor beta chains follows, all from one sample in a study of shared clonotypes between healthy human individuals. Sequenced by immunoSEQ multiplex PCR; TCRdb stores in-frame clones only, minus some. The sample lists roughly 1,600,000 clones; 98% were seen once. Sequenced material: naive CD4+ T cells sorted from blood. All receptors come from a man aged 25 to 40 in good health. The CDR3 runs from the conserved cysteine through the conserved F or W. D genes are given only for firm matches. Expanded clones get a size class; other rows say once, few or many, or leave the size out.

v_call	j_call	d_call	clone_size	cdr3_aa	cdr3_nt
TRBV28	TRBJ1-1	.	.	CASRRNVGRRASTEAFF	TGTGCCAGCAGGAGAAACGTGGGACGGCGGGCAAGCACTGAAGCTTTCTTT
TRBV25-1	TRBJ2-2	.	.	CASSPTVNTGELFF	TGTGCCAGCAGTCCGACGGTGAACACCGGGGAGCTGTTTTTT
TRBV11-2	TRBJ2-5	.	.	CASSKEGTAPNFQTQYF	TGTGCCAGCAGCAAGGAGGGGACCGCACCTAATTTCCAGACCCAGTACTTC
TRBV5-4	TRBJ2-7	.	once	CASSLPLGQYYEQYF	TGTGCCAGCAGCTTGCCCCTAGGACAGTACTACGAGCAGTACTTC
TRBV4-1	TRBJ2-5	.	.	CASSQDGIDGETQYF	TGCGCCAGCAGCCAAGATGGCATCGATGGGGAGACCCAGTACTTC
TRBV10-3	TRBJ2-7	.	.	CAISEGTVSSYEQYF	TGTGCCATCAGTGAGGGGACGGTGTCGTCCTACGAGCAGTACTTC
TRBV18	TRBJ1-1	.	.	CASSPPAGSTEAFF	TGTGCCAGCTCACCACCGGCAGGGTCCACTGAAGCTTTCTTT
TRBV9	TRBJ2-3	TRBD2	.	CASSAPGLAYTDTQYF	TGTGCCAGCAGCGCACCGGGACTAGCCTACACAGATACGCAGTATTTT
TRBV7-7	TRBJ2-5	.	.	CASSPSWGRQETQYF	TGTGCTAGCAGCCCCAGTTGGGGGCGACAAGAGACCCAGTACTTC
TRBV19	TRBJ2-7	.	.	CASHPGQSSYEQYF	TGTGCCAGCCACCCCGGACAAAGCTCCTACGAGCAGTACTTC
TRBV18	TRBJ2-2	.	.	CASSRNTGELFF	TGTGCCAGCTCCCGAAACACCGGGGAGCTGTTTTTT
TRBV5-4	TRBJ2-1	TRBD1	once	CASSLEGASNEQFF	TGTGCCAGCAGCTTGGAGGGGGCAAGCAATGAGCAGTTCTTC
TRBV10-3	TRBJ2-5	TRBD2	.	CAISRGLAGVQSGQETQYF	TGTGCCATCAGTAGGGGACTAGCGGGAGTTCAATCAGGGCAAGAGACCCAGTACTTC
TRBV11-2	TRBJ2-2	.	.	CASSLDLATNTGELFF	TGTGCCAGCAGCTTAGATCTGGCTACAAACACCGGGGAGCTGTTTTTT
TRBV9	TRBJ2-2	TRBD2	.	CASSVSSGRANTGELFF	TGTGCCAGCAGCGTGTCTAGCGGGAGAGCGAACACCGGGGAGCTGTTTTTT
TRBV15	TRBJ2-1	.	.	CATSRDLLRVSYNEQFF	TGTGCCACCAGCAGAGACCTGCTCCGAGTCTCCTACAATGAGCAGTTCTTC
TRBV6-5	TRBJ2-1	TRBD2	once	CASSIAGSSNEQFF	TGTGCCAGCAGCATAGCGGGATCCAGCAATGAGCAGTTCTTC
TRBV18	TRBJ2-1	.	once	CASSPPGGGKRNEQFF	TGTGCCAGCTCACCACCAGGTGGAGGCAAGCGCAATGAGCAGTTCTTC
TRBV6-1	TRBJ2-7	TRBD1	.	CASNRDRTYYEQYF	TGTGCCAGCAATAGGGACAGGACCTACTACGAGCAGTACTTC
TRBV13	TRBJ2-2	TRBD2	.	CASSLRTSGRTGELFF	TGTGCCAGCAGCCTCCGGACTAGCGGGAGAACCGGGGAGCTGTTTTTT
TRBV18	TRBJ1-2	TRBD1	.	CASSSRGRGYTF	TGTGCCAGCTCATCCAGGGGGCGAGGCTACACCTTC
TRBV9	TRBJ1-4	.	.	CASSVAPKFEKLFF	TGTGCCAGCAGCGTAGCCCCTAAGTTCGAAAAACTGTTTTTT
TRBV5-1	TRBJ2-2	.	once	CASSFGGVDTGELFF	TGCGCCAGCAGCTTTGGGGGAGTTGACACCGGGGAGCTGTTTTTT
TRBV28	TRBJ2-1	.	once	CASSSPSGVYNEQFF	TGTGCCAGCAGTTCACCGTCCGGGGTATACAATGAGCAGTTCTTC
TRBV10-3	TRBJ2-1	.	.	CAISETHLDQTFEQFF	TGTGCCATCAGTGAGACCCACCTGGACCAGACCTTTGAGCAGTTCTTC
TRBV7-9	TRBJ1-1	TRBD1	.	CASSRPDRATEAFF	TGTGCCAGCAGCCGACCGGACAGGGCTACTGAAGCTTTCTTT
TRBV7-8	TRBJ2-3	.	.	CASSYLGETDTQYF	TGTGCCAGCAGCTACCTAGGGGAGACAGATACGCAGTATTTT
TRBV28	TRBJ2-7	TRBD2	.	CASNLLAGDSYEQYF	TGTGCCAGCAACCTATTAGCGGGAGACTCCTACGAGCAGTACTTC
TRBV19	TRBJ1-1	.	.	CASSTEGLYTEAFF	TGTGCCAGTAGTACGGAGGGGTTGTACACTGAAGCTTTCTTT
TRBV19	TRBJ2-5	TRBD1	.	CASQDRGETQYF	TGTGCCAGTCAGGACAGGGGAGAGACCCAGTACTTC
TRBV4-1	TRBJ2-7	TRBD2	.	CASSQELASGSYEQYF	TGCGCCAGCAGCCAAGAACTGGCTAGCGGGAGCTACGAGCAGTACTTC
TRBV18	TRBJ2-2	TRBD2	once	CASSPPSGLAGHTGELFF	TGTGCCAGCTCACCACCCTCCGGACTAGCTGGGCATACCGGGGAGCTGTTTTTT
TRBV18	TRBJ2-1	TRBD1	.	CASSLRDRATDEQFF	TGTGCCAGCTCACTCCGGGACAGGGCCACCGATGAGCAGTTCTTC
TRBV5-1	TRBJ2-4	TRBD1	.	CASSLERGHVAKNIQYF	TGCGCCAGCAGCTTGGAAAGGGGGCATGTGGCCAAAAACATTCAGTACTTC
TRBV29-1	TRBJ2-6	TRBD2	.	CSARGEWISGANVLTF	TGCAGCGCCCGGGGGGAATGGATCTCTGGGGCCAACGTCCTGACTTTC
TRBV19	TRBJ1-5	.	.	CASSMWGTQHF	TGTGCCAGTAGTATGTGGGGGACCCAGCATTTT
TRBV5-1	TRBJ1-3	TRBD1	.	CASSLEGTARSGNTIYF	TGCGCCAGCAGCTTGGAAGGGACAGCGCGCTCTGGAAACACCATATATTTT
TRBV7-9	TRBJ1-2	TRBD1	.	CASSTHRGRGYTF	TGTGCCAGCAGCACCCACAGGGGACGTGGCTACACCTTC
TRBV10-3	TRBJ1-1	.	.	CAIEGEVNTEAFF	TGTGCCATCGAGGGAGAGGTGAACACTGAAGCTTTCTTT
TRBV9	TRBJ2-7	.	.	CASTPGLILYEQYF	TGTGCCAGTACCCCAGGGCTAATTCTCTACGAGCAGTACTTC